The clone carrying this T cell receptor beta chain was recorded a few times. Antigen: not known. Every isolated RNA sample was fully reverse transcribed, so sequencing captured expressed TCRB transcripts. The method was immunoSEQ multiplex PCR; TCRdb's version includes in-frame clones alone and lacks a portion of them. The data show hundreds of thousands of clones, 13% seen once. A sort by CD45RO/CCR7/CD25/CD127/CD95/CD27 yielded CD4+ naive, central memory, regulatory and stem cell-like memory cells. The sample comes from a study of beta chain features in type 1 diabetes. General observations from the study: In comparison with healthy donors, patients had naive, central memory and Treg TCRB repertoires that appeared more similar. At VDJ recombination sites, type 1 diabetes patients had fewer insertions and more deleted nucleotides. Moderate but significant shortening of TCRB CDR3s was recorded in all four CD4+ subsets from Type 1 diabetes patients. A definitive answer on HLA type influencing TCRB rearrangement was not reached here.

The CDR3 loop spans 15 amino acids. With 4 bases clipped from V and 3 bases from J, the junction kept 9 bases outside the gene matches. Looked up from germline, CDR1 is SGHDN and CDR2 is FVKESK. The sequenced sample consisted of naive CD4+ T cells from blood. This chain connects TRBV14 to TRBJ2-7, with TRBD1 matching over 7 bases. This receptor was identified in a man between 18 and 35 years old with type 1 diabetes. This CDR3 is CASSPQPGQIYEQYF. Written as DNA, the CDR3 is TGTGCCAGCAGCCCTCAACCGGGACAGATCTACGAGCAGTACTTC.